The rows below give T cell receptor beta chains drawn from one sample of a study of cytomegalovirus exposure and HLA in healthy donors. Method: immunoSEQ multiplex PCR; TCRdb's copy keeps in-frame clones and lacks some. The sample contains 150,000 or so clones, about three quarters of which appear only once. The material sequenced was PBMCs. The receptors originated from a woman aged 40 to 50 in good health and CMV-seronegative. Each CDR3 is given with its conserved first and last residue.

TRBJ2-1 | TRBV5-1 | CASSLSGDSYNEQFF
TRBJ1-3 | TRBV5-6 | CASSLSRFGSGNTIYF
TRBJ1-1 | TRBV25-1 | CASRVGTEAFF
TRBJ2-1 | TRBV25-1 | CASGGGTGAYYNEQFF
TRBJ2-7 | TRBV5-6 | CASSSDRGIYEQYF
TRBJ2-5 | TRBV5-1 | CASSFGVERETQYF
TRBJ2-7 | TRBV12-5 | CASGLSVDEQYF
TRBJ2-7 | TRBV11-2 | CASSWRGLAEQYF
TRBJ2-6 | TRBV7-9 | CASSEGTGGNSGANVLTF
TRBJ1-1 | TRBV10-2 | CASRAQVNTEAFF
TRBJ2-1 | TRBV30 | CAWSRSTGYNEQFF
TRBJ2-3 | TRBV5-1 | CASNGGRSLTDTQYF
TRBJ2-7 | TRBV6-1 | CASSEARLAGVTEQYF
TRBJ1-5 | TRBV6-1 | CASSERWNQPQHF
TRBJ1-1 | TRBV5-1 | CASSLEGYLEGEGAFF
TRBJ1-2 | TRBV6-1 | CASRETGAGYTF
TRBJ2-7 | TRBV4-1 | CASSQGTSGFSYEQYF
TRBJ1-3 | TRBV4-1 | CASSQTGGYYYSGNTIYF
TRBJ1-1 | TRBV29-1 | CSVEKAGVNTEAFF
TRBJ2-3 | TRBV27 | CASTAGGDTDTQYF
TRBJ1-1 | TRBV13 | CASSQTGSEAFF
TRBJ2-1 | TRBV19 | CASSTRSGGTLGEQFF
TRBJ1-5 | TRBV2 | CASMAGAGEVDRSNQPQHF
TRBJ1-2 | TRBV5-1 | CASSAGTGTAYTF
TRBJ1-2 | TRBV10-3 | CAISEFPGQGDGYTF
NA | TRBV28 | CASSLPHEQYF
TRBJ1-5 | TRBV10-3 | CAIAGEFNQPQHF
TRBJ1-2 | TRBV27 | CASSWAGGYGYTF
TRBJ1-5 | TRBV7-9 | CASSFTGDQPQHF
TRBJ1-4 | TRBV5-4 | CASSLGQGRNEKLFF
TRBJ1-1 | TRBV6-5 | CASRSPQGGSTEAFF
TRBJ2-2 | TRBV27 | CASRVWGGESTTGELFF
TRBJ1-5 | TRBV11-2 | CASSLDGNQPQHF
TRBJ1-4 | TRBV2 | CASRLTGPREKLFF
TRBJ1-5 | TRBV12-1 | CASSFTGGHQPQHF
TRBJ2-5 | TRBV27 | CASSPGQSQGGQYF
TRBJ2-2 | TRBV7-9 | CASSFAGQGRTGELFF
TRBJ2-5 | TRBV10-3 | CAISVGGGETQYF
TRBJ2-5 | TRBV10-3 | CAISESDRVGETQYF
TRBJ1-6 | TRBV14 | CASSNVVGAGLNSPLHF
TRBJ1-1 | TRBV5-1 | CASSFRTVNTEAFF
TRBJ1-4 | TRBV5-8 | CASSTGTGTTNEKLFF